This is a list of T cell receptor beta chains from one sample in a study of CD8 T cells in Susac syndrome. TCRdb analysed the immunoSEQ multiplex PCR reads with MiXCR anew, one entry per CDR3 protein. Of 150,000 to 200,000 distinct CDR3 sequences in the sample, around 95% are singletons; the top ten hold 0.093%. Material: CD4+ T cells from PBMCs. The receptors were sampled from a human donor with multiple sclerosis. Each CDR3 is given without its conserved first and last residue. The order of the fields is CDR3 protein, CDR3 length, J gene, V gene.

CDR3: SAPRRGGRPH
length: 10
J: TRBJ1-2
V: TRBV20-1

CDR3: ATAWDRLNSPLH
length: 12
J: TRBJ1-6
V: TRBV6-5

CDR3: ASKLRGQLNTGELF
length: 14
J: TRBJ2-2
V: TRBV27

CDR3: ASNIGQRNSPLH
length: 12
J: TRBJ1-6
V: TRBV7-9

CDR3: ASSLWRQGTSGRASNQPQH
length: 19
J: TRBJ1-5
V: TRBV4-2

CDR3: SGQVYTGELF
length: 10
J: TRBJ2-2
V: TRBV20-1

CDR3: SARDIKRGAQETQY
length: 14
J: TRBJ2-5
V: TRBV20-1

CDR3: ASSEVTGIYEQY
length: 12
J: TRBJ2-7
V: TRBV6-1

CDR3: ASSQDGQGIAGANVLT
length: 16
J: TRBJ2-6
V: TRBV4-2

CDR3: ASSQAGTRAEQY
length: 12
J: TRBJ2-7
V: TRBV14

CDR3: ASRAPGGDTQY
length: 11
J: TRBJ2-3
V: TRBV7-8

CDR3: ASSLFESEGTDTQY
length: 14
J: TRBJ2-3
V: TRBV7-3

CDR3: ASSQGVDTIY
length: 10
J: TRBJ1-3
V: TRBV3-1

CDR3: ASSPGTGASGEQY
length: 13
J: TRBJ2-7
V: TRBV3-1

CDR3: ASNKGASTDTQY
length: 12
J: TRBJ2-3
V: TRBV28

CDR3: ASSPGQGFYTQY
length: 12
J: TRBJ2-3
V: TRBV12-3/TRBV12-4